The rows below give T cell receptor beta chains drawn from one sample of a study of CD4+ T cells in melanoma. Clones were sequenced by immunoSEQ multiplex PCR, and TCRdb holds only the in-frame ones, with some missing. The sample contains 140,000 or so clones, 85% to 95% of which appear only once. These receptors were collected from a human donor with melanoma. The CDR3 runs from the conserved cysteine through the conserved F or W. A D gene is named only where the DNA matches it firmly. Clone size is not always given. Where it is, it says once, few, many or a class for expanded clones.

j_call,clone_size,v_call,d_call,cdr3_aa,cdr3_nt
TRBJ2-3,-,TRBV6-1,TRBD1,CASSGPRDSSTDTQYF,TGTGCCAGCAGTGGACCCCGGGACAGCAGCACAGATACGCAGTATTTT
TRBJ2-7,once,TRBV6-6,TRBD2,CASSPTSGGAYEQYF,TGTGCCAGCAGTCCTACTAGCGGGGGGGCGTACGAGCAGTACTTC
TRBJ2-7,-,TRBV30,-,CAWSRKGSPHEQYF,TGTGCCTGGAGTCGGAAGGGTTCACCTCACGAGCAGTACTTC
TRBJ1-1,-,TRBV19,-,CASNSQAQGLTREAFF,TGTGCCAGTAACTCACAGGCCCAGGGTCTAACGCGAGAAGCTTTCTTT
TRBJ2-7,-,TRBV19,-,CASARRVRGDSYEQYF,TGTGCCAGTGCCCGCCGGGTTCGAGGCGACTCCTACGAGCAGTACTTC
TRBJ1-5,-,TRBV19,-,CASSIGGRAERERNQPQHF,TGTGCCAGTAGTATTGGGGGAAGAGCCGAAAGGGAACGGAATCAGCCCCAGCATTTT
TRBJ1-1,once,TRBV6-5,TRBD1,CASSPDRGWNTEAFF,TGTGCCAGCAGTCCCGACAGGGGGTGGAACACTGAAGCTTTCTTT
TRBJ2-5,few,TRBV10-3,-,CAISDPRGTQYF,TGTGCCATCAGTGACCCCCGGGGGACCCAGTACTTC
TRBJ2-7,-,TRBV6-6,-,CASSHVDNYEQYF,TGTGCCAGCAGTCACGTGGACAACTACGAGCAGTACTTC
TRBJ1-3,-,TRBV29-1,TRBD1,CSVYTRQGAGNTIYF,TGCAGCGTTTACACACGACAGGGCGCTGGAAACACCATATATTTT
TRBJ1-5,-,TRBV6-5,-,CASSYTYSNQPQHF,TGTGCCAGCAGTTATACATATAGCAATCAGCCCCAGCATTTT
TRBJ2-7,once,TRBV5-1,-,CASSLIPSSYEQYF,TGCGCCAGCAGCCTGATCCCGTCTTCCTACGAGCAGTACTTC
TRBJ2-5,-,TRBV9,-,CASSVDLGRQQETQYF,TGTGCCAGCAGCGTGGACTTAGGTCGTCAGCAAGAGACCCAGTACTTC
TRBJ2-7,-,TRBV6-1,-,CASSGGDSLLYEQYF,TGTGCCAGCAGTGGGGGGGACAGCCTTCTCTACGAGCAGTACTTC
TRBJ1-6,-,TRBV6-5,-,CASSTDSLGNSPLHF,TGTGCCAGCAGCACCGACAGTCTAGGAAATTCACCCCTCCACTTT
TRBJ2-1,-,TRBV19,TRBD2,CASSYRLAGHNEQFF,TGTGCCAGTAGTTACCGACTAGCGGGGCACAATGAGCAGTTCTTC
TRBJ1-2,-,TRBV27,TRBD1,CASSTLKQGNYGYTF,TGTGCCAGCAGTACACTAAAACAGGGGAACTATGGCTACACCTTC
TRBJ2-2,once,TRBV6-4,-,CASSDPTGELFF,TGTGCCAGCAGTGACCCCACAGGGGAGCTGTTTTTT
TRBJ2-1,-,TRBV7-9,-,CASSPTGGQPSYNEQFF,TGTGCCAGCAGCCCCACCGGTGGACAGCCTTCCTACAATGAGCAGTTCTTC
TRBJ1-6,-,TRBV7-2,-,CASNRGGSSYNSPLHF,TGTGCCAGCAATCGAGGGGGGAGCTCCTATAATTCACCCCTCCACTTT